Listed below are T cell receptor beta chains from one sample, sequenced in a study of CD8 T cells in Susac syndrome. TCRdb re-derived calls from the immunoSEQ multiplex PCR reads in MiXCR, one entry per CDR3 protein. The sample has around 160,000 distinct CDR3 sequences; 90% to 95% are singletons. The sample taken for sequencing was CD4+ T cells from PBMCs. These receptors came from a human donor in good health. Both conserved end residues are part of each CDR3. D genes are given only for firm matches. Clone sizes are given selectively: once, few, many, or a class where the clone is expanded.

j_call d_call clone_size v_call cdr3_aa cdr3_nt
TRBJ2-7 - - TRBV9 CASSVDGQQGTYEQYF TGTGCCAGCAGCGTAGATGGTCAACAGGGAACCTACGAGCAGTACTTC
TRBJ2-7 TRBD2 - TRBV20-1 CSARDRGEAGGLTYEQYF TGCAGTGCTAGAGATCGGGGTGAAGCGGGGGGCCTTACCTACGAGCAGTACTTC
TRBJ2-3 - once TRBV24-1 CATSGPGDTQYF TGTGCCACCAGTGGGCCAGGAGATACGCAGTATTTT
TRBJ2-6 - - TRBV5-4 CASSLDHSSGANVLTF TGTGCCAGCAGCTTGGATCACAGCTCTGGGGCCAACGTCCTGACTTTC
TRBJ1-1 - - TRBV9 CASSVGASGTEAFF TGTGCCAGCAGCGTAGGGGCCTCGGGGACTGAAGCTTTCTTT
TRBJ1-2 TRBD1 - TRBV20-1 CSAFGTGGTYSYGYTF TGCAGTGCTTTCGGGACAGGGGGAACCTATAGCTATGGCTACACCTTC
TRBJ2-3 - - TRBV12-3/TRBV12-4 CASSLPPTDTQYF TGTGCCAGCAGTCTTCCCCCCACAGATACGCAGTATTTT
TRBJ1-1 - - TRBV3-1 CASRQFADLFF TGTGCCAGCAGACAGTTTGCGGACCTGTTCTTT
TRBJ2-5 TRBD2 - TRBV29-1 CSVGVAGDGETQYF TGCAGCGTTGGAGTAGCGGGGGATGGAGAGACCCAGTACTTC
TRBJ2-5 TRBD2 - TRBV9 CASSTPPSGGAETQYF TGTGCCAGCAGCACACCCCCTAGCGGGGGGGCGGAGACCCAGTACTTC
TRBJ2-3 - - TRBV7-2 CASSLWTGSTDTQYF TGTGCCAGCAGCTTATGGACTGGATCTACAGATACGCAGTATTTT
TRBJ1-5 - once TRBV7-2 CASSLDWGQGQPQHF TGTGCCAGCAGCTTAGACTGGGGTCAGGGTCAGCCCCAGCATTTT
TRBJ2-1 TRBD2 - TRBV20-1 CSALAGGPYNEQFF TGCAGTGCTCTAGCGGGGGGGCCCTACAATGAGCAGTTCTTC
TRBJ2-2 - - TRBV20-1 CSARDGASTGELFF TGCAGTGCTCGGGACGGAGCGAGCACCGGGGAGCTGTTTTTT
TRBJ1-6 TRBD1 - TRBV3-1 CASNERDRGLLSPLHF TGTGCCAGCAACGAAAGGGACAGGGGGCTTCTTTCACCCCTCCACTTT
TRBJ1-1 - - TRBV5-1 CASSLEADTEAFF TGCGCCAGCAGCTTGGAGGCGGATACTGAAGCTTTCTTT
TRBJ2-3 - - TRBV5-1 CASSLDVSTDTQYF TGCGCCAGCAGCTTGGACGTTAGCACAGATACGCAGTATTTT
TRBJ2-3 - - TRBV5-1 CASSLKAVADTQYF TGCGCCAGCAGCCTTAAGGCCGTCGCAGATACGCAGTATTTT
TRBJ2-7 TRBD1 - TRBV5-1 CASNTGGDEQYF TGCGCCAGCAATACAGGGGGCGACGAGCAGTACTTC
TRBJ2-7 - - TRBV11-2 CASSLAAGTYEQYF TGTGCCAGCAGCTTAGCCGCGGGAACCTACGAGCAGTACTTC
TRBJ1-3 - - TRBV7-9 CASSLNGESNTIYF TGTGCCAGCAGCTTAAACGGAGAATCGAACACCATATATTTT
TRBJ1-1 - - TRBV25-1 CASSREVNTEAFF TGTGCCAGCAGCAGAGAGGTGAACACTGAAGCTTTCTTT
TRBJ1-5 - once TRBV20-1 CSADDGNQPQHF TGCAGTGCAGACGACGGGAATCAGCCCCAGCATTTT
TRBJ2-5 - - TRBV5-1 CASSMDRQTQYF TGCGCCAGCAGCATGGACAGACAGACCCAGTACTTC
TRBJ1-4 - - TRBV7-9 CASSSTRDPVTNEKLFF TGTGCCAGCAGCTCCACACGGGACCCCGTAACTAATGAAAAACTGTTTTTT
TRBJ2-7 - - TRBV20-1 CSARGSPVDEQYF TGCAGTGCCCGGGGCTCCCCAGTCGACGAGCAGTACTTC
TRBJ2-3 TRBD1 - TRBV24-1 CATSDAGQGTSSTDTQYF TGTGCCACCAGTGATGCCGGACAGGGGACCTCTAGCACAGATACGCAGTATTTT
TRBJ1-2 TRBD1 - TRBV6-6 CASSYDRDQYGYTF TGTGCCAGCAGTTACGACAGGGATCAGTATGGCTACACCTTC
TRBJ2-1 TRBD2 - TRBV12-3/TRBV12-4 CASNLSGGSDEQFF TGTGCCAGCAATCTTAGCGGGGGGTCGGATGAGCAGTTCTTC
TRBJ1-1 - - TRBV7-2 CASSPRPTPDTEAFF TGTGCCAGCAGCCCCCGACCGACTCCAGACACTGAAGCTTTCTTT
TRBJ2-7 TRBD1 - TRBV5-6 CASSLSRQGFNDEQYF TGTGCCAGCAGCTTGTCTCGACAGGGGTTTAATGACGAGCAGTACTTC
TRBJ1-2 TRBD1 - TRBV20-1 CSAEPRDRDAYGYTF TGCAGCGCCGAACCCCGGGACAGGGACGCCTATGGCTACACCTTC
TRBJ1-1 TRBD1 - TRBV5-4 CASSLAGGMGTEAFF TGTGCCAGCAGCTTGGCAGGGGGCATGGGCACTGAAGCTTTCTTT
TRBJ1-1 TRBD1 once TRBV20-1 CSASGQGTRNTEAFF TGCAGTGCTAGCGGACAGGGAACACGGAACACTGAAGCTTTCTTT
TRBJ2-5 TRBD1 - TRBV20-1 CSASGRTGGWETQYF TGCAGTGCGTCAGGCAGGACAGGGGGCTGGGAGACCCAGTACTTC
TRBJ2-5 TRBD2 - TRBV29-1 CSGEGRVGTQYF TGCAGCGGCGAGGGGAGGGTAGGGACCCAGTACTTC
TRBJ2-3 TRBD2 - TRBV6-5 CASSTTSGGAGTDTQYF TGTGCCAGCAGTACTACTAGCGGGGGGGCCGGGACAGATACGCAGTATTTT
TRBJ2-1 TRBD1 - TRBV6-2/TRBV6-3 CASAPSGQPHNEQFF TGTGCCAGCGCACCCTCGGGACAGCCTCACAATGAGCAGTTCTTC
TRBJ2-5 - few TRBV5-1 CASSEGSQETQYF TGCGCCAGCAGCGAGGGCTCACAAGAGACCCAGTACTTC
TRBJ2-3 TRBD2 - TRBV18 CASSPPRLASDTQYF TGTGCCAGCTCACCACCGAGACTAGCGTCAGATACGCAGTATTTT
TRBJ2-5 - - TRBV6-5 CASRKGGETQYF TGTGCCAGCCGTAAGGGGGGGGAGACCCAGTACTTC